The 5 T cell receptor beta chains given below trace back to one sample, sequenced in a study of cytomegalovirus exposure and HLA in healthy donors (dated by TCRdb to the late 2010s). Library generation was performed with the immunoSEQ multiplex PCR assay. The multiplex PCR relied on a mix of 60 forward primers for TCR Vbeta segments and 13 reverse primers for TCR Jbeta segments. TCRdb took over this immuneACCESS table, retaining in-frame rearrangements with V and J assigned. Such tables are incomplete; in checked studies, under half of the missing clones stem from an unresolved V gene, and the remainder is unexplained. In all, the sample holds tens of thousands of clones, and 76% of those were seen once. The top ten clones comprise around 1.4% of the sample. Sequenced sample: PBMCs. The receptors come from a male donor in good health and CMV-seronegative.

The table lists this clone with a count of one. The rearrangement links TRBV2 to TRBJ1-3, with 7 bases aligning to TRBD1. Germline assignment: CDR1 SNHLY and CDR2 FYNNEI. Trimming took 5 bases from V and 0 from J; bases not matched to a gene: 7. The CDR3 is 16 amino acids. The CDR3 nucleotides read TGTGCCAGCAGTAGGGACAGACAATCCTCTGGAAACACCATATATTTT. Encoded protein: CASSRDRQSSGNTIYF.

The rearrangement joins TRBV2 to TRBJ2-3; possibly TRBD1 for D (5 bases). The CDR3 is 12 amino acids. Per the germline V gene, CDR1 is SNHLY and CDR2 is FYNNEI. V gave up 5 bases and J gave up 11 bases, with 14 bases separating them. The CDR3: CASSLQGAMQYF. CDR3 bases: TGTGCCAGCAGTTTACAAGGGGCCATGCAGTATTTT. The full variable domain, completed using reference TRBV2 and TRBJ2-3, is EPEVTQTPSHQVTQMGQEVILRCVPISNHLYFYWYRQILGQKVEFLVSFYNNEISEKSEIFDDQFSVERPDGSNFTLKIRSTKLEDSAMYFCASSLQGAMQYFGPGTRLTVL.

The chain uses TRBV4-3 and TRBJ2-5; 9 bases are shared with TRBD1. Trimming at V came to 3 bases and at J to 5 bases, leaving 10 bases not matched to a gene. Germline V gene lookup returns CDR1 LGHNA and CDR2 YSLEER. The CDR3 contains 16 residues. The CDR3 sequence: CASSQGGQGVGETQYF. Written as DNA, the CDR3 is TGCGCCAGCAGCCAGGGGGGACAGGGAGTAGGGGAGACCCAGTACTTC.

This clone has just one count. This rearrangement joins TRBV7-9 to TRBJ1-2, with TRBD1 matching 11 bases. V shed 3 bases and J 7 bases; nucleotides not matched to a gene: 7. The CDR3 is made up of 15 amino acids. Per the germline V gene, CDR1 is SEHNR and CDR2 is FQNEAQ (reference sequence). The CDR3 sequence: CASSFGQGALSGYTF. The CDR3 bases are TGTGCCAGCAGCTTTGGACAGGGGGCGCTTTCTGGCTACACCTTC.

The rearrangement joins TRBV18 to TRBJ1-2; D uncertain. CDR1 KGHSH and CDR2 LQKENI come from the germline V gene. The CDR3 loop spans 12 amino acids. With 2 bases removed from V and 4 bases from J, the gap between germline ends came to 5 bases. DNA of the CDR3: TGTGCCAGCTCACCAGAGCTCTATGGCTACACCTTC. It is translated as CASSPELYGYTF.